In its sample, the clone carrying this TCR beta chain was seen many times. The data originate from a study of T-cell reconstitution after alpha-beta-depleted transplantation in children. With 0 bases removed from V and 3 bases from J, the gap between germline ends came to 15 bases. This CDR3 has 16 residues. The germline gives CDR1 SGHRS, CDR2 YFSETQ. Construction of the TCRbeta library involved unique molecular identifiers. Each CDR3 protein gets one entry after TCRdb re-called the PCR reads with MiXCR. The table lists about 340,000 distinct CDR3 sequences, roughly 15% of them singletons. Sequencing was performed on PBMCs, taken from the stem cell graft. This clonotype originated in a human donor who donated a stem cell graft to a child with Fanconi anemia. The chain links TRBV5-1 to TRBJ1-1, with unresolved D. This CDR3 is CASSLDSGFGDTEAFF. CDR3 nucleotide sequence: TGCGCCAGCAGCTTGGACAGTGGTTTTGGAGACACTGAAGCTTTCTTT.